Below are 7 T cell receptor beta chains sequenced from a single sample in a study of human T cells and chemical hapten exposure. TCRdb reprocessed the RACE reads with MiXCR, giving one entry per CDR3 protein. This sample carries under 75,000 distinct CDR3 sequences, around 10% of them seen once, and the ten largest clones take 1.4%. As for time point: patch test 3, about 24 weeks after DPC sensitization. Treatment here: therapeutic diphenylcyclopropenone sensitization with weekly scalp DPC. The sequences come from whole blood, collected in connection with sensitization to the hapten diphenylcyclopropenone (DPC). These receptors came from a woman in her fifties or sixties with alopecia areata. Some clones in this sample may be carry-over from other donors' samples.

The chain's CDR3 is CASSQGSSDTEAFF. CDR3 bases: TGCGCCAGCAGCCAAGGGTCGTCGGACACTGAAGCTTTCTTT. This chain joins TRBV4-3 and TRBJ1-1; D unresolved. The CDR3 is 14 amino acids. Trimming stripped 1 base from V and 3 bases from J, with 9 bases between. Per germline, CDR1 LGHNA and CDR2 YSLEER.

The V gene is TRBV12-3 or TRBV12-4, the J gene TRBJ2-2; 10 bases map to TRBD2. CDR3 length equals 16 residues. The V gene end was trimmed by 5 bases and the J gene end by 6 bases; junction bases not matched to a gene: 9. DNA for the CDR3: TGTGCCAGCAGTCGAGCGGGGGGGCCGAGGGCCGGGGAGCTGTTTTTT. Protein product: CASSRAGGPRAGELFF.

This clonotype was detected a few times. The chain links TRBV7-2 to TRBJ1-1; 8 bases line up with TRBD1. With V trimmed by 3 bases and J by 4 bases, 7 bases remained unmatched. CDR3 size: 15 residues. Per germline, CDR1 SGHTA and CDR2 FQGNSA. The chain's CDR3 is CASSFGQGLGTEAFF. The CDR3, as DNA: TGTGCCAGCAGCTTCGGACAGGGTCTGGGCACTGAAGCTTTCTTT.

The chain is built from TRBV6-1 and TRBJ2-6; D call uncertain. CDR3 length: 16 amino acids. Between the trimmed V and J ends, which lost 3 bases and 2 bases, there was a span of 11 bases. The germline gives CDR1 MNHNS, CDR2 SASEGT. The CDR3 nucleotides read TGTGCCAGCAGTGACTCCGTGGCTACTGGGGCCAACGTCCTGACTTTC. This encodes CASSDSVATGANVLTF.

V usage is TRBV28 and J usage is TRBJ1-1, with D perhaps matching TRBD1 (6 bases). Germline CDR1 reads MDHEN; CDR2 reads SYDVKM. Deletions cut 3 bases from V and 4 bases from J, with 15 bases between. The length of the CDR3 is 15 residues. The CDR3 DNA reads as TGTGCCAGCAGTTTTCAGGGGCGAGGGTTCACTGAAGCTTTCTTT. Translated, it gives CASSFQGRGFTEAFF. Full variable domain (rest looked up from reference TRBV28 and TRBJ1-1): DVKVTQSSRYLVKRTGEKVFLECVQDMDHENMFWYRQDPGLGLRLIYFSYDVKMKEKGDIPEGYSVSREKKERFSLILESASTNQTSMYLCASSFQGRGFTEAFFGQGTRLTVV.

This clonotype has ten or more counts. V gene TRBV5-1 combines with J gene TRBJ2-5; the match to TRBD1 covers 8 bases. The CDR3 has 15 residues. The V gene's germline CDR1 is SGHRS and CDR2 YFSETQ. Germline trimming cut 3 bases from V and 5 bases from J; bases unmatched to any gene: 9. Here the CDR3 DNA reads TGCGCCAGCAGCTGGCTAGGGACAGGCGGCGAGACCCAGTACTTC. Translated, it gives CASSWLGTGGETQYF.

The gene calls are TRBV12-3 or TRBV12-4 and TRBJ2-2, with D unresolved. CDR3 length equals 15 residues. The germline V and J ends were trimmed by 3 bases and 6 bases, with 14 bases remaining between them. In nucleotides, the CDR3 is TGTGCCAGCAGTTTGGCGGCGGCCCTGGCCGGGGAGCTGTTTTTT. Protein: CASSLAAALAGELFF.